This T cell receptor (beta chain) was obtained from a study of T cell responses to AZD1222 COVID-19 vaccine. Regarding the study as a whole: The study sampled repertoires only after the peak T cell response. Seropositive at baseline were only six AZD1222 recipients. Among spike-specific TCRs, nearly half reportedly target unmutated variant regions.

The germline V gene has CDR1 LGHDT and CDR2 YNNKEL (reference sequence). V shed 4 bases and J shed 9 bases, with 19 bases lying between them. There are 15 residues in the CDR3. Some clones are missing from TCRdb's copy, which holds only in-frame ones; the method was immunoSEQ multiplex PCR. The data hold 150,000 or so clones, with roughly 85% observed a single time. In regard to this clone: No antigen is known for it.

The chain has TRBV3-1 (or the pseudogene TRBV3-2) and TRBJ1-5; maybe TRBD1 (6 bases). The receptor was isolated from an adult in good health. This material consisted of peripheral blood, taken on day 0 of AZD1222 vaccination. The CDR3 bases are TGTGCCAGCAGCCCCTCAGGGGCGCCTCGTGGGCCCCAGCATTTT. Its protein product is CASSPSGAPRGPQHF.